These T cell receptor beta chains were read from a single sample in a study of T cells in Graves' hyperthyroidism and ophthalmopathy. MiXCR was run by TCRdb on the multiplex PCR reads, yielding one entry per CDR3 protein. The table has fewer than 900,000 distinct CDR3 sequences, roughly 17% seen once; the top ten hold 8.4%. What was sequenced was blood. The source is a man in his late teens or twenties with Graves' hyperthyroidism. The CDR3 runs from the conserved cysteine through the conserved F or W. Fields, in order: D gene, V gene, J gene, clone size, CDR3 length, CDR3 DNA, CDR3 protein. A D gene is named only where the DNA matches it firmly. A clone size is listed for some rows: how often the clone was seen (once, few, many), or a class if it is expanded.

TRBD1	TRBV4-1	TRBJ2-3	NA	17	TGCGCCAGCAGCCGGTGGACAGGGCCCTTTAGCACAGATACGCAGTATTTT	CASSRWTGPFSTDTQYF
TRBD1	TRBV20-1	TRBJ2-5	NA	15	TGCAGTGCTGAGGACAGGGGTTCTTCGGGGGAGACCCAGTACTTC	CSAEDRGSSGETQYF
NA	TRBV18	TRBJ1-4	many	16	TGTGCCAGCTCACCACTGGTTCCAGGGGAAAGTGAAAAACTGTTTTTT	CASSPLVPGESEKLFF
NA	TRBV28	TRBJ2-7	many	13	TGTGCCAGCAGTTTATTAGACGCCTACGAGCAGTACTTC	CASSLLDAYEQYF
NA	TRBV7-6	TRBJ2-1	NA	15	TGTGCCAGCAGCCTCTTGGCAGGGCAGGACAATGAGCAGTTCTTC	CASSLLAGQDNEQFF
TRBD2	TRBV6-2/TRBV6-3	TRBJ2-1	NA	16	TGTGCCAGCAGTGAACTTCGATCGGCGGGAGGCGGTGAGCAGTTCTTC	CASSELRSAGGGEQFF
NA	TRBV6-5	TRBJ2-5	many	16	TGTGCCAGCAGTTACTCGTCTGGGTCGGGCCGGGAGACCCAGTACTTC	CASSYSSGSGRETQYF
NA	TRBV2	TRBJ2-7	many	14	TGTGCCAGCAGTACGAGGAGCGATTCCTACGAGCAGTACTTC	CASSTRSDSYEQYF
NA	TRBV4-3	TRBJ1-1	NA	14	TGCGCCAGCAGCCAAATCACCGGGAGCACTGAAGCTTTCTTT	CASSQITGSTEAFF
NA	TRBV6-1	TRBJ2-7	once	12	TGTGCCAGCCCAGGGGATTACGGCGAGCAGTACTTC	CASPGDYGEQYF
NA	TRBV28	TRBJ2-3	many	14	TGTGCCAGCAGTTTAGCGCCGATCACAGATACGCAGTATTTT	CASSLAPITDTQYF
NA	TRBV6-1	TRBJ2-5	many	11	TGTGCCAGCAGTGAAGCCTATGAGGGTTACTTC	CASSEAYEGYF
NA	TRBV12-3/TRBV12-4	TRBJ2-5	NA	11	TGTGCCAGCAGTTCACACCGGACCCAGTACTTC	CASSSHRTQYF
NA	TRBV7-9	TRBJ2-7	NA	17	TGTGCCAGCAGCCCAGGGCCGGAAAGGCCCCCGTCCTACGAGCAGTACTTC	CASSPGPERPPSYEQYF
TRBD1	TRBV7-6	TRBJ2-2	NA	17	TGTGCCAGCAGCCAAGTGACAGGGGTCGCGTCCACCGGGGAGCTGTTTTTT	CASSQVTGVASTGELFF
NA	TRBV20-1	TRBJ1-1	NA	11	TGCAGTGCTAGAGCCCCTTGGGAGGCTTTCTTT	CSARAPWEAFF
NA	TRBV9	TRBJ2-7	NA	14	TGTGCCAGCAGCGTAGCTCCGGTACCCTACAAGCAGTACTTC	CASSVAPVPYKQYF
NA	TRBV20-1	TRBJ1-4	NA	14	TGCAGTGCTAGAGGGGGTGCAACTAATGAAAAACTGTTTTTT	CSARGGATNEKLFF
NA	TRBV9	TRBJ2-6	few	15	TGTGCCAGCAGTGCTAAAAACTCTGGGGCCAACGTCCTGACTTTC	CASSAKNSGANVLTF
NA	TRBV28	TRBJ1-2	NA	15	TGTGCCAGCAGCCCCCCATGGGTTGGGGACTATGGCTACACCTTC	CASSPPWVGDYGYTF
TRBD1	TRBV10-2	TRBJ1-2	few	13	TGCGCCACCCGGTCGGAGGGGGCGAGTGGCTACACCTTC	CATRSEGASGYTF
TRBD1	TRBV6-1	TRBJ2-6	many	17	TGTGCCAGCAGGAGGGGAGACAGGGGCTCTGGGGCCAACGTCCTGACTTTC	CASRRGDRGSGANVLTF
NA	TRBV2	TRBJ1-2	many	16	TGTGCCAGCAGGGGACCCCACAGGGAAGCTAACTATGGCTACACCTTC	CASRGPHREANYGYTF
TRBD2	TRBV7-2	TRBJ2-3	NA	15	TGTACCAGCAGCTTTAGCGGGCCTTTGACAGATACGCAGTATTTT	CTSSFSGPLTDTQYF
TRBD1	TRBV4-1	TRBJ1-1	NA	15	TGCGCCAGCAGCCAAGGACAGGGGCCGAGGACTGAAGCTTTCTTT	CASSQGQGPRTEAFF
TRBD1	TRBV3-1	TRBJ1-1	many	14	TGTGCCAGCAGTCAAGACAGGGGAAGGACTGAAGCTTTCTTT	CASSQDRGRTEAFF
NA	TRBV7-9	TRBJ2-7	many	15	TGTGCCAGCAGCTTAGGCAGGGACACTACCTACGAGCAGTACTTC	CASSLGRDTTYEQYF